Here is one T cell receptor (beta chain) with its context. Its antigen remains undetermined. No base quality values were provided; no much bigger clone lies one nucleotide off. These data belong to a study of blood T cell repertoires in COVID-19 (dated by TCRdb to about 2020). For context, the study as a whole: The collaborator samples originated in the United States, Italy and Spain and spanned the acute and convalescent phases of COVID-19. The material from the prospective study consisted of cDNA or gDNA derived from T cells, B-cell-depleted T cells, or PBMCs. Subjects who had been exposed to COVID-19, were actively infected with it, or had recovered from it provided the deeply sampled blood TCRbeta repertoires that made up the dataset. The repertoires were released in a freely available public database intended as a resource for research on the immune response to SARS-CoV-2. The samples were drawn from the first 160 participants of the ongoing ImmuneRACE study and from 1,254 subjects provided by 6 global collaborators. The sample metadata nearly always contained a de-identified subject ID, COVID-19 status, age in years and sex. Where available, HLA class I and class II types were taken from metadata supplied by the sample provider and were not determined by assay-based typing. General conclusions and limits of the study: How much clinical and demographic metadata was included differed by source and by participant, and the metadata was provided uncurated.

TCRbeta CDR3 regions were amplified from genomic DNA using the immunoSEQ Assay, a bias-controlled multiplex PCR. Per the source publication's procedure: Within the assay, amplification of reference gene primers was used to estimate how many nucleated cells each sample contained. Sequence reads were collapsed and filtered to measure the absolute abundance of every unique TCRbeta CDR3 rearrangement. For each sample, productive Simpson clonality was calculated as the square root of Simpson's diversity index across productive rearrangements. TCRdb re-hosts the immuneACCESS table, in-frame sequences only. Its copies lack some clones; in the studies checked, an unresolved V gene accounts for under half of them, and the cause for the rest is not known. V, J and clone size were drawn from that table, and D and trimming were deduced from the DNA. The sample table lists about 350,000 clones, approximately 90% of them with a count of one. Together, the top ten hold 2.5% to 4% of the sample.

Another Seattle source contributed samples from volunteer blood donors who had recovered from COVID-19. Collaborating institutions collected whole blood in K2EDTA tubes following their own protocols. For TCRbeta analysis, collaborators shipped samples as frozen whole blood, isolated PBMCs, or DNA extracted from either of those sample types. Taken from cysteine to phenylalanine, the CDR3 has 17 residues. The retained sequence is limited to the CDR3, 51 bases, with the frame set at the first base. V is trimmed back by 0 bases and J by 2 bases, and the junction contains 8 bases that no gene match accounts for. The germline V gene (reference sequence) sets CDR1 to LNHNV and CDR2 to YYDKDF.

This chain joins TRBV15 to TRBJ2-3, and 7 bases in between align with TRBD1. The TCR comes from a woman between 18 and 29 years old who had recovered from COVID-19. Sequencing input: peripheral blood. The encoded CDR3 is CATSREEGAIDTDTQYF. The sequenced DNA: TGTGCCACCAGCAGAGAAGAGGGGGCGATTGACACAGATACGCAGTATTTT.